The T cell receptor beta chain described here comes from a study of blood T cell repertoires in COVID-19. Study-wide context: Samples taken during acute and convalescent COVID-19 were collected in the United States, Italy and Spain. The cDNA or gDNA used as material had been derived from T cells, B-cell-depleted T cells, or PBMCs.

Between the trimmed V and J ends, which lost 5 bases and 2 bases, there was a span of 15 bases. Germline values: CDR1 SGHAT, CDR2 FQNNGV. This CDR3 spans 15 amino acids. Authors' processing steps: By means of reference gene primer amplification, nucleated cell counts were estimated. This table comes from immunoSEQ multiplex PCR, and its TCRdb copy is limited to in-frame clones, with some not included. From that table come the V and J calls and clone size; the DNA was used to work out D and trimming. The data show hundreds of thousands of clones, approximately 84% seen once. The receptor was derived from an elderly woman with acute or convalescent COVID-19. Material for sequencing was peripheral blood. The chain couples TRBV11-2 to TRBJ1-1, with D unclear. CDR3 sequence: CASSLSARANTEAFF. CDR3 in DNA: TGTGCCAGCAGCCTCAGCGCGCGGGCAAACACTGAAGCTTTCTTT. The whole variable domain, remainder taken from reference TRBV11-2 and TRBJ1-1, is EAGVAQSPRYKIIEKRQSVAFWCNPISGHATLYWYQQILGQGPKLLIQFQNNGVVDDSQLPKDRFSAERLKGVDSTLKIQPAKLEDSAVYLCASSLSARANTEAFFGQGTRLTVV.